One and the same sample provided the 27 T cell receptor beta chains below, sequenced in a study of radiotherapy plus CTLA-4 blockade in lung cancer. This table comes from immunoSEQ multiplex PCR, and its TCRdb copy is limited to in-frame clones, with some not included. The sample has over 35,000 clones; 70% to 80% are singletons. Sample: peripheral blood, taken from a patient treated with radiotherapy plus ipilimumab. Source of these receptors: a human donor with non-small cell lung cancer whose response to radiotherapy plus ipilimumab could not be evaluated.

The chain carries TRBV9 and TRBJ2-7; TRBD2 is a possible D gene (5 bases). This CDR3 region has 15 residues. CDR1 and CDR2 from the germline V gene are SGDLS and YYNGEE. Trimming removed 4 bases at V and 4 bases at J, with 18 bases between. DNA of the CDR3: TGTGCCAGCAGCCCCCCCGGGGTCAATGGTTACGAGCAGTACTTC. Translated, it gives CASSPPGVNGYEQYF.

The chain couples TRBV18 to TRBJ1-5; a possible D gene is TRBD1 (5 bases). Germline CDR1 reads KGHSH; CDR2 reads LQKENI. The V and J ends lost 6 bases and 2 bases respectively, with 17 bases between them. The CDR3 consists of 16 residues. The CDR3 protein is CASSKGSPIGNQPQHF. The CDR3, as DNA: TGTGCCAGCTCCAAGGGGTCCCCTATAGGCAATCAGCCCCAGCATTTT.

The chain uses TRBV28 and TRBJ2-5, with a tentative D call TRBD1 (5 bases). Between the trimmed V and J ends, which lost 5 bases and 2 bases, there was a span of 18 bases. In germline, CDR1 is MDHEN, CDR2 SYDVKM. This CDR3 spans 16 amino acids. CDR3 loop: CASSVVQGSLQETQYF. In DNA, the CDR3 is TGTGCCAGCAGTGTAGTCCAGGGAAGCCTGCAAGAGACCCAGTACTTC. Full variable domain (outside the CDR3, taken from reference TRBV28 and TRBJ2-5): DVKVTQSSRYLVKRTGEKVFLECVQDMDHENMFWYRQDPGLGLRLIYFSYDVKMKEKGDIPEGYSVSREKKERFSLILESASTNQTSMYLCASSVVQGSLQETQYFGPGTRLLVL.

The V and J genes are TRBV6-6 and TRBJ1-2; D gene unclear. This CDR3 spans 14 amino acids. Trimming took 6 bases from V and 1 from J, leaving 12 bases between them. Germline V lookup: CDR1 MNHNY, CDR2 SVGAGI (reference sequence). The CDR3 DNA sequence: TGTGCCAGCAGACCGGGAGGTGGTAACTATGGCTACACCTTC. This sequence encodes CASRPGGGNYGYTF.

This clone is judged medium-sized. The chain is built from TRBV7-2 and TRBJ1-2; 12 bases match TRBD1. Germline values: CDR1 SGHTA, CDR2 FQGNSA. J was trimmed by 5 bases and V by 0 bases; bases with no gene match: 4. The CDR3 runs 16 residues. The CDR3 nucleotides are TGTGCCAGCAGCTTAGCGAGGGACAGGGGGCGTTATGGCTACACCTTC. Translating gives CASSLARDRGRYGYTF.

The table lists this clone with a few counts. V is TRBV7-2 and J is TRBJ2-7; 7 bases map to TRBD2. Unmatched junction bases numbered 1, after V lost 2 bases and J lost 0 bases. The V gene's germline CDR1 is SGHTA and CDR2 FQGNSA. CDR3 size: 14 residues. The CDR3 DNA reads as TGTGCCAGCAGCTTAAGCGGGAACTCCTACGAGCAGTACTTC. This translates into CASSLSGNSYEQYF.

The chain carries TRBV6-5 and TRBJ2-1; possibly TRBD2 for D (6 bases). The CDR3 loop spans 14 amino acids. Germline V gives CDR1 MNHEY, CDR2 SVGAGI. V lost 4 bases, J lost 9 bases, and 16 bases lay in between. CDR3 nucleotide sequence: TGTGCCAGCAGTTTCGGACTAAGGGGTGGTGAGCAGTTCTTC. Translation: CASSFGLRGGEQFF.

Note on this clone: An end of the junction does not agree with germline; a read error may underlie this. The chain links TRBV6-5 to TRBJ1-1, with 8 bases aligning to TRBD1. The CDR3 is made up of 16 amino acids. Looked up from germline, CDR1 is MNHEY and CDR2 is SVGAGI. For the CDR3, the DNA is TGTGCCAACAGTTACGGAAGGACAGGGCTAAACGCTGAAGCTTTCTTT. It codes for CANSYGRTGLNAEAFF.

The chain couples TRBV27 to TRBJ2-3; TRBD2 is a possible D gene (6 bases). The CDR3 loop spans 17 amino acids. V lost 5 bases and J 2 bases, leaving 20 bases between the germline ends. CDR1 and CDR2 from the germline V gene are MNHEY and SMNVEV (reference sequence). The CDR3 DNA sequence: TGTGCCAGCAGTCCCCGAGGTCCGGGACTTTACACAGATACGCAGTATTTT. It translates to CASSPRGPGLYTDTQYF.

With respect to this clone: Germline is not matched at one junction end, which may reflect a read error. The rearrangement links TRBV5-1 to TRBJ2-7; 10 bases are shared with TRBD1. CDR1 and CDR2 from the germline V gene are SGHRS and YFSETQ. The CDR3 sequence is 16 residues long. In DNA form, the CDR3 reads TGCGCCAGCAGCTACGGACAGGGGGGATACTCCGACGAGCAGTACTTC. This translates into CASSYGQGGYSDEQYF.

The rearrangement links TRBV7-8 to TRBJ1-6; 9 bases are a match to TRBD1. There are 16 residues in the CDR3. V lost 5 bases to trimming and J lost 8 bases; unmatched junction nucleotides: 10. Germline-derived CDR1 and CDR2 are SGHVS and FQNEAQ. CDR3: CASSQPGQGRDSPLHF. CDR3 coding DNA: TGTGCCAGCAGCCAACCGGGACAGGGTAGAGATTCACCCCTCCACTTT.

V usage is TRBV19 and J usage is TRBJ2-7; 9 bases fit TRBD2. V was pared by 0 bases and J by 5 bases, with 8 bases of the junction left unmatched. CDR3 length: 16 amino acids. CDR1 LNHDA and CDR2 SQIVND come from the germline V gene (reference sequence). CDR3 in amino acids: CASSIERLAGRHEQYF. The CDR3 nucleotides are TGTGCCAGTAGTATAGAGAGGCTAGCGGGACGTCACGAGCAGTACTTC. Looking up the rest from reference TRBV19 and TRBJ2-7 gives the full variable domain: DGGITQSPKYLFRKEGQNVTLSCEQNLNHDAMYWYRQDPGQGLRLIYYSQIVNDFQKGDIAEGYSVSREKKESFPLTVTSAQKNPTAFYLCASSIERLAGRHEQYFGPGTRLTVT.

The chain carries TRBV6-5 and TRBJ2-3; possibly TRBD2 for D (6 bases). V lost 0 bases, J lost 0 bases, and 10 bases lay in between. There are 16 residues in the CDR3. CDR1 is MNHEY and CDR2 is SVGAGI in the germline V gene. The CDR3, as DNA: TGTGCCAGCAGTTACTCGCTCCTAGCGAGCACAGATACGCAGTATTTT. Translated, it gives CASSYSLLASTDTQYF.

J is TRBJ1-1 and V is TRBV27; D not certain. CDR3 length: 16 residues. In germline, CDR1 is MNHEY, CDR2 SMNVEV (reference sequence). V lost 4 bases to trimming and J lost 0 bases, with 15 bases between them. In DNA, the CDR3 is TGTGCCAGCAGTTCTGGCGAGGGTGGCGTGAACACTGAAGCTTTCTTT. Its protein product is CASSSGEGGVNTEAFF.

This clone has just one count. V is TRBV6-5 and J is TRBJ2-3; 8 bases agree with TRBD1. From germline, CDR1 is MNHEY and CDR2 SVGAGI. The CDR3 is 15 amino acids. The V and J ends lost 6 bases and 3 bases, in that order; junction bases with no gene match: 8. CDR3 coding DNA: TGTGCCAGCAGGTATCAGGGGGCCCGGACAGATACGCAGTATTTT. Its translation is CASRYQGARTDTQYF.

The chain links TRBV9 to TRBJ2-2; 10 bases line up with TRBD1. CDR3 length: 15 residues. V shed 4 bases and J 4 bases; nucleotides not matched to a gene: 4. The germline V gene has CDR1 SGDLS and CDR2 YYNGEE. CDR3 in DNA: TGTGCCAGCAGCCCCAGGGACAGGGGCACCGGGGAGCTGTTTTTT. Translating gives CASSPRDRGTGELFF. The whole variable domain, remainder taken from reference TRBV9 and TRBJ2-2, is DSGVTQTPKHLITATGQRVTLRCSPRSGDLSVYWYQQSLDQGLQFLIQYYNGEERAKGNILERFSAQQFPDLHSELNLSSLELGDSALYFCASSPRDRGTGELFFGEGSRLTVL.

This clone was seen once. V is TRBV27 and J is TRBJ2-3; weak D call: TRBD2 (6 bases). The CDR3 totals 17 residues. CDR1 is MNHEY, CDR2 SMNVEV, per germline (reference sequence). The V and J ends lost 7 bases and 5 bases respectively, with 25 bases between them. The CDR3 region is CASKFGQWRGPGDTQYF. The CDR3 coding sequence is TGTGCCAGCAAGTTCGGTCAGTGGCGGGGTCCTGGAGATACGCAGTATTTT.

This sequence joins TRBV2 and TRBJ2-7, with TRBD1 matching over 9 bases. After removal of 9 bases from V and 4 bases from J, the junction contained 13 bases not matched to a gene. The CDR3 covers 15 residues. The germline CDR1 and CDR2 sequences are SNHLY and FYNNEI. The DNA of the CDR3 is TGTGCCAGTACCCCCATGGGACAGGGCAGGTACGAGCAGTACTTC. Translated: CASTPMGQGRYEQYF.

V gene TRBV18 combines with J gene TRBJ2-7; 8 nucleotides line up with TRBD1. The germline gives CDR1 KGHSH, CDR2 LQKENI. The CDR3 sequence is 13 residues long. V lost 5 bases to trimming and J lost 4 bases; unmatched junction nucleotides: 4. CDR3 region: CASSTDRGYEQYF. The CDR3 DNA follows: TGTGCCAGCTCAACTGACAGGGGATACGAGCAGTACTTC.

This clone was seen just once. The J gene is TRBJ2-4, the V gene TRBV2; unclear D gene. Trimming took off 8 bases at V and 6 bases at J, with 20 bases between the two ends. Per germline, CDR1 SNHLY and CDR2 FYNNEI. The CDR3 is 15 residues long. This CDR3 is CASAGQPSLANIQYF. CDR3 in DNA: TGTGCCAGCGCTGGGCAACCCTCCCTGGCAAACATTCAGTACTTC. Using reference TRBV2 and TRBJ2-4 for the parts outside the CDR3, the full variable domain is EPEVTQTPSHQVTQMGQEVILRCVPISNHLYFYWYRQILGQKVEFLVSFYNNEISEKSEIFDDQFSVERPDGSNFTLKIRSTKLEDSAMYFCASAGQPSLANIQYFGAGTRLSVL.

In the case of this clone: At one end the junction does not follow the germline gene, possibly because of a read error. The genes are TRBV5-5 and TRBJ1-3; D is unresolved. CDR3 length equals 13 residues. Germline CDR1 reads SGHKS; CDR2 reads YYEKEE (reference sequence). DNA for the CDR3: TGTGCCAGCAGCTTTTTTGACCTCCCGGCAGCGGCTTTT. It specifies CASSFFDLPAAAF.

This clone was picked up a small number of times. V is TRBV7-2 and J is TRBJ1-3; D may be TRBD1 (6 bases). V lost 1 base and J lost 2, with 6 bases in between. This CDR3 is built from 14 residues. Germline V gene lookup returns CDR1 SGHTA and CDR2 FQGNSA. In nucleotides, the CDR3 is TGTGCCAGCAGCTTAGACAGGGCTGGAAACACCATATATTTT. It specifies CASSLDRAGNTIYF.

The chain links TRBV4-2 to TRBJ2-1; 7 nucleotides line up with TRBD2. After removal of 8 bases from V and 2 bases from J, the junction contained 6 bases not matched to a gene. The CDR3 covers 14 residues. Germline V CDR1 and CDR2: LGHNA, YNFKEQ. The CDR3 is CASHPSGTYNEQFF. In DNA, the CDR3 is TGTGCCAGCCACCCTAGCGGAACCTACAATGAGCAGTTCTTC.

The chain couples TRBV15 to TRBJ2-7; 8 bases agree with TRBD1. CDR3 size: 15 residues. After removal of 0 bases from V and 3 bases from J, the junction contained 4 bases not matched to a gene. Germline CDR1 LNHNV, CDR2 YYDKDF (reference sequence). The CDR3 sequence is CATSRERQGNYEQYF. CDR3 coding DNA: TGTGCCACCAGCAGAGAACGACAGGGGAACTACGAGCAGTACTTC.

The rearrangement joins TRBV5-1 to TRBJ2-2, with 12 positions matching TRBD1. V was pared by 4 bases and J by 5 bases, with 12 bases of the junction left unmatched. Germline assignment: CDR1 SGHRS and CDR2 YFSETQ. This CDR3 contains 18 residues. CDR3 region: CASSSRDRGLGKTGELFF. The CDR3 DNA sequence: TGCGCCAGCAGCAGCCGGGACAGGGGGCTTGGGAAAACCGGGGAGCTGTTTTTT.

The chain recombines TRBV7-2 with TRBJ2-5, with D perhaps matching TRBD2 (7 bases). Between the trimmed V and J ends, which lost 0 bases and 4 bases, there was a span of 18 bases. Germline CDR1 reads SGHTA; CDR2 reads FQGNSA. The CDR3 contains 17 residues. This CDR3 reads CASSLAIGGAVGETQYF. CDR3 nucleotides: TGTGCCAGCAGCTTAGCGATAGGGGGGGCCGTGGGAGAGACCCAGTACTTC.

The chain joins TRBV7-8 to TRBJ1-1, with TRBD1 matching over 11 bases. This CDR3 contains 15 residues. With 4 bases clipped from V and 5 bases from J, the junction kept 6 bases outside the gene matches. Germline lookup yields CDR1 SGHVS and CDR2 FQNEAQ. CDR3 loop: CASSSWTGGNTEAFF. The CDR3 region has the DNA TGTGCCAGCAGCTCGTGGACAGGGGGCAATACTGAAGCTTTCTTT.